This T cell receptor (beta chain) was recorded in a study of response to subunit inactivated influenza vaccine. From the RT-PCR reads, TCRdb called clonotypes with MiXCR, one entry per CDR3 protein. The data contain around 850,000 distinct CDR3 sequences, around a sixth of them singletons. Looked up from germline, CDR1 is LGHNA and CDR2 is YNFKEQ. Trimming removed 7 bases from V and 4 bases from J, with 16 bases in between. The CDR3 has 14 residues. Regarding the study as a whole: Only a handful of new T cells, the authors suggested, are recruited with each seasonal influenza vaccination.

Only a few counts were recorded for this clonotype. What it binds is not known. This clonotype was sampled from a man aged 45 to 65 who received an inactivated influenza vaccine. The chain has TRBV4-2 and TRBJ1-1; TRBD1 might be the D (5 bases). Sequencing was performed on PBMCs from blood, taken 5 days after vaccination. CDR3 in DNA: TGTGCCAGCACATCAGTCGGTGGGACCACTGAAGCTTTCTTT. This codes for CASTSVGGTTEAFF.